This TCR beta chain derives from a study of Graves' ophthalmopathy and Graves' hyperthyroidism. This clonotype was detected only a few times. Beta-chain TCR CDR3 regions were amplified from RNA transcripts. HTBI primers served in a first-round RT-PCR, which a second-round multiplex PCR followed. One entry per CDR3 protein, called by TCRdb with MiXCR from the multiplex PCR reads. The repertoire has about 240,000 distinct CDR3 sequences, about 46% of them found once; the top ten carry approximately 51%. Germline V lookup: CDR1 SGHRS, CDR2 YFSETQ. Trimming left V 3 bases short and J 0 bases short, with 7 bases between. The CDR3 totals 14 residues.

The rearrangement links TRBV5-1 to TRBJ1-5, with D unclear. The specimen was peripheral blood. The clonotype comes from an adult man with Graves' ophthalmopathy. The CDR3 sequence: CASSSGDSNQPQHF. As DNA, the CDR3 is TGCGCCAGCAGCTCTGGGGATAGCAATCAGCCCCAGCATTTT.